The next 16 T cell receptor beta chains were all read from a single sample in a study of T-cell reconstitution after alpha-beta-depleted transplantation in children. Library preparation (for TCRbeta) was performed with unique molecular identifiers. TCRdb re-called the PCR reads through MiXCR, storing one row per CDR3 protein. There are nearly 550,000 distinct CDR3 sequences in the sample; approximately 20% occur only once, and 3% to 4% lies in the top ten. The sequencing here drew on PBMCs from the stem cell graft donor, taken from the stem cell graft. The receptors were gathered from a human donor who donated a stem cell graft to a child with acute lymphoblastic leukemia.

The chain joins TRBV20-1 to TRBJ1-1; tentatively, D is TRBD1 (5 bases). V lost 0 bases and J 4 bases, leaving 12 bases between the germline ends. The CDR3 spans 14 residues. Germline V CDR1 and CDR2: DFQATT, SNEGSKA (reference sequence). This chain's CDR3 is CSARDRVGGTEAFF. CDR3 bases: TGCAGTGCTAGAGACAGGGTAGGAGGCACTGAAGCTTTCTTT.

The gene calls are TRBV2 and TRBJ2-3; 7 bases map to TRBD2. Trimming took 6 bases from V and 0 from J; bases not matched to a gene: 9. There are 16 residues in the CDR3. From germline, CDR1 is SNHLY and CDR2 FYNNEI. For the CDR3, the DNA is TGTGCCAGCAGCGAGCGGGGATTCCTTAGCACAGATACGCAGTATTTT. The encoded protein is CASSERGFLSTDTQYF.

This clonotype was detected only a few times. The chain is built from TRBV6-5 and TRBJ1-3; no firm D call. CDR1 is MNHEY, CDR2 SVGAGI, per germline. V was shortened by 0 bases and J by 2 bases, with 14 bases between the two germline ends. CDR3 length: 17 residues. CDR3 sequence (DNA): TGTGCCAGCAGTTACTCGAAAGCGGGGTCTGCTGGAAACACCATATATTTT. It is translated as CASSYSKAGSAGNTIYF.

This clonotype was observed a handful of times. This chain joins TRBV27 and TRBJ2-6; D is ambiguous. Germline V lookup: CDR1 MNHEY, CDR2 SMNVEV (reference sequence). The CDR3 has 15 residues. V lost 4 bases and J lost 2, with 9 bases in between. CDR3 nucleotide sequence: TGTGCCAGCAGTTCCCCTAGGACTGGGGCCAACGTCCTGACTTTC. This gives the protein CASSSPRTGANVLTF.

This clonotype appeared a few times. The genes are TRBV10-3 and TRBJ1-1; a possible D gene is TRBD1 (5 bases). From germline, CDR1 is ENHRY and CDR2 SYGVKD. The CDR3 loop spans 14 amino acids. V lost 0 bases and J 7 bases, leaving 12 bases between the germline ends. DNA for the CDR3: TGTGCCATCAGTGAGTCGAAGAGGGGTGATGAAGCTTTCTTT. Protein: CAISESKRGDEAFF.

In its sample, this clonotype was seen a few times. This chain joins TRBV10-3 and TRBJ2-3; a weak D match, TRBD1 (5 bases). Germline-derived CDR1 and CDR2 are ENHRY and SYGVKD. V shed 0 bases and J shed 2 bases, with 6 bases lying between them. This CDR3 region has 14 residues. CDR3 protein: CAISESDNTDTQYF. CDR3 coding DNA: TGTGCCATCAGTGAGTCGGACAACACAGATACGCAGTATTTT.

This clonotype was detected a few times. V and J are TRBV12-3 or TRBV12-4 and TRBJ2-2; D remains unclear. The V end was cut by 5 bases, the J end by 5 bases, with 12 bases between. CDR3 length: 14 residues. Here the CDR3 DNA reads TGTGCCAGCAGTCCCCCGGGTCAGACCGGGGAGCTGTTTTTT. It encodes CASSPPGQTGELFF.

This clonotype has only a few counts. The chain joins TRBV5-1 to TRBJ2-3, with a weak D call TRBD2 (6 bases). The CDR3 has 16 amino acids. Germline lookup yields CDR1 SGHRS and CDR2 YFSETQ. V lost 4 bases and J 2 bases, leaving 17 bases between the germline ends. CDR3: CASSPEPGLLTDTQYF. CDR3 in DNA: TGCGCCAGCAGCCCAGAGCCGGGACTTCTCACAGATACGCAGTATTTT.

This clonotype was seen repeatedly, ten times or more. This sequence joins TRBV10-3 and TRBJ2-6; TRBD2 might be the D (6 bases). The ends were cut back, 10 bases at V and 2 bases at J, with 18 bases in the middle. Germline V gives CDR1 ENHRY, CDR2 SYGVKD. The CDR3 totals 16 residues. DNA of the CDR3: TGTGCCAGCGGGGACCGAGACCAACCTGGGGCCAACGTCCTGACTTTC. Amino acids: CASGDRDQPGANVLTF.

V and J are TRBV6-6 and TRBJ2-5; no firm D call. With 0 bases removed from V and 5 bases from J, the gap between germline ends came to 4 bases. Germline CDR1 is MNHNY and CDR2 is SVGAGI (reference sequence). The CDR3 length is 12 residues. The CDR3 is CASSYSSETQYF. The CDR3 DNA reads TGTGCCAGCAGTTACTCGTCGGAGACCCAGTACTTC.

The genes are TRBV20-1 and TRBJ2-5, with 10 positions matching TRBD1. Trimming cost V 6 bases and J 4 bases; bases outside gene matches: 11. The CDR3 has 15 amino acids. Germline CDR1 reads DFQATT; CDR2 reads SNEGSKA (reference sequence). The CDR3 loop reads CSAPPDRGVRETQYF. The CDR3 DNA reads as TGCAGTGCCCCGCCGGACAGGGGGGTGCGAGAGACCCAGTACTTC.

This chain uses TRBV6-6 with TRBJ2-7; weak D call: TRBD1 (6 bases). The germline V gene has CDR1 MNHNY and CDR2 SVGAGI (reference sequence). The V and J ends lost 7 bases and 2 bases respectively, with 9 bases between them. CDR3 length: 12 amino acids. The DNA for the CDR3 is TGTGCCAGCAAACAGGGAACCTACGAGCAGTACTTC. Translation: CASKQGTYEQYF.

The chain recombines TRBV20-1 with TRBJ1-1; D remains ambiguous. Germline values: CDR1 DFQATT, CDR2 SNEGSKA (reference sequence). This CDR3 has 13 residues. V was cut by 2 bases and J by 1 base, with 8 bases left in between. The CDR3 protein is CSARPAQNTEAFF. CDR3 nucleotides: TGCAGTGCTAGACCCGCCCAGAACACTGAAGCTTTCTTT.

This clonotype was observed a few times. The J gene is TRBJ1-2, the V gene TRBV15; D might be TRBD1 (6 bases). Germline V gene sequence: CDR1 LNHNV, CDR2 YYDKDF (reference sequence). CDR3 length: 17 residues. V was cut by 0 bases and J by 2 bases, with 16 bases left in between. The CDR3 nucleotides are TGTGCCACCAGCAGAGAGTCCACTTTGGGGGCCAACTATGGCTACACCTTC. Encoded protein: CATSRESTLGANYGYTF.

CDR3 residues: CASSVRVGWNEQFF. The CDR3 nucleotides read TGTGCCAGCAGCGTTCGGGTGGGGTGGAATGAGCAGTTCTTC. V gene TRBV5-6 combines with J gene TRBJ2-1, with unresolved D. There are 14 residues in the CDR3. V was shortened by 4 bases and J by 7 bases, with 15 bases between the two germline ends. Germline V gene sequence: CDR1 SGHDT, CDR2 YYEEEE.

V and J are TRBV29-1 and TRBJ2-1, with TRBD1 matching 10 bases. CDR1 and CDR2 from the germline V gene are SQVTM and ANQGSEA. This CDR3 is built from 13 residues. V lost 7 bases and J lost 8; bases outside the gene matches: 8. This chain's CDR3 is CSGTGQGSDEQFF. CDR3 nucleotide sequence: TGCAGCGGGACGGGACAGGGGTCTGATGAGCAGTTCTTC.